Sequencing of this T cell receptor (beta chain) was carried out in a study of cytomegalovirus exposure and HLA in healthy donors. Study-level results: According to the study, around 160 TCR beta chains were cytomegalovirus-associated. The finding came from a later analysis; first-cohort TCR clusters tended to co-occur in the roughly 120 validation repertoires. It was reportedly the case that the classifier diagnosed cytomegalovirus status with high specificity and sensitivity.

The protocol was immunoSEQ multiplex PCR, while the TCRdb copy is restricted to in-frame clones and leaves out a portion. Among around 80,000 clones, roughly 94% were seen once, and the ten largest hold approximately 0.73%. Remarks on this clone: Its matching antigen is unknown.

The germline gives CDR1 KGHSH, CDR2 LQKENI. Unmatched junction bases numbered 12, after V lost 6 bases and J lost 7 bases. The CDR3 spans 14 residues. Material: PBMCs. This receptor was taken from a woman aged 18 to 35 in good health and CMV-seronegative. The V gene is TRBV18, the J gene TRBJ2-7; 7 nucleotides align to TRBD1. The CDR3 spells CASSPGQRMGEQYF. CDR3 nucleotide sequence: TGTGCCAGCTCCCCGGGACAGAGGATGGGGGAGCAGTACTTC.